This TCR beta chain comes out of a study of OX40 agonist ivuxolimab in advanced cancers. Whole-study context: The drug used for patients, ivuxolimab, was an agonistic anti-OX40 (CD134) antibody.

The study, taken as a whole, reports: Certain nonresponders additionally had low normalized T-cell clonal expansion. The antigens recognized by the expanded peripheral T cells, that is their antigen specificity, were not determined.

About this clone itself: Antigen specificity is unknown.

Germline trimming cut 7 bases from V and 4 bases from J; bases unmatched to any gene: 14. This CDR3 is 16 amino acids long. Germline V CDR1 and CDR2: ENHRY, SYGVKD. Profiling relied on immunoSEQ multiplex PCR, and the TCRdb table lists in-frame clones only, not all of them. The sample yields about 110,000 clones, less than 95% seen once. This sequence was found in an adult with an advanced solid tumor such as melanoma, head and neck, liver or kidney cancer. Sequenced here: CD4+ or CD8+ T cells sorted from blood, sampled in a trial of the OX40 agonist ivuxolimab. The chain is built from TRBV10-3 and TRBJ1-1; 8 bases map to TRBD1. CDR3 bases: TGTGCCATCACCTCCGGAGGGCACACAGGGGGCACTGAAGCTTTCTTT. Amino acids: CAITSGGHTGGTEAFF.